Listed here is a single T cell receptor (beta chain). The sample originates from a study of Graves' ophthalmopathy and Graves' hyperthyroidism. V was cut by 4 bases and J by 1 base, with 23 bases left in between. The CDR3 has 18 amino acids. CDR1 and CDR2 (germline): MNHNS, SASEGT. The sequenced template was RNA, covering the TCR beta CDR3 region. HTBI-primed first-round RT-PCR preceded second-round multiplex PCR. MiXCR was run by TCRdb on the multiplex PCR reads, yielding one entry per CDR3 protein. The sample shows hundreds of thousands of distinct CDR3 sequences, about 24% of them seen only once. J is TRBJ2-7 and V is TRBV6-1, with D tentatively TRBD1 (5 bases). This TCR was sampled from a woman aged 18-35 years with stable Graves' hyperthyroidism. Some clones in this sample may be carry-over from other donors' samples. The sample was peripheral blood. The CDR3, as DNA: TGTGCCAGCAGTGTCAACCCCCGGTTTCAGGGTGTATCCTACGAGCAGTACTTC. This translates into CASSVNPRFQGVSYEQYF.